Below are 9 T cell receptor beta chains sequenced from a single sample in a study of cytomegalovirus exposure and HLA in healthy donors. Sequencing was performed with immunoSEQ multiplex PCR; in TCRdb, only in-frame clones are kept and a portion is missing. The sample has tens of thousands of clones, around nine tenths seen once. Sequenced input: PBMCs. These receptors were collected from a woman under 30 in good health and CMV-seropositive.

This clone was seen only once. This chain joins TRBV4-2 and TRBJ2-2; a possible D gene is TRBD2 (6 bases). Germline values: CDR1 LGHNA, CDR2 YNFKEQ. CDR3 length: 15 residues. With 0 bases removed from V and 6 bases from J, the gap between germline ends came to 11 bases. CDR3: CASSQDLRRAGELFF. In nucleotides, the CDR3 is TGTGCCAGCAGCCAAGATTTGAGGAGGGCCGGGGAGCTGTTTTTT.

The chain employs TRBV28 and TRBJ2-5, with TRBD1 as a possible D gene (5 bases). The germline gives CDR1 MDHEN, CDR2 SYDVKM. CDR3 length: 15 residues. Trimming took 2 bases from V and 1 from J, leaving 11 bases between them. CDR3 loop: CASSLARQIQETQYF. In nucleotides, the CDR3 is TGTGCCAGCAGTTTAGCAAGACAGATCCAAGAGACCCAGTACTTC.

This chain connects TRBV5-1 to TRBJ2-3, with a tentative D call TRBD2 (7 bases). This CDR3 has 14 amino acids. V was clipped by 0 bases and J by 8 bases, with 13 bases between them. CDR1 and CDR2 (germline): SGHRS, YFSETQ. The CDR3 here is CASSLEKGGLTQYF. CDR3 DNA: TGCGCCAGCAGCTTGGAAAAGGGGGGGCTTACGCAGTATTTT.

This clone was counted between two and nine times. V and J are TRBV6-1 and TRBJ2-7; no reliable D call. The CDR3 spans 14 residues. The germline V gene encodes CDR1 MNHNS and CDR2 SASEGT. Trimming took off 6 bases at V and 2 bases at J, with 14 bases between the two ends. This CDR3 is CASSSVERPYEQYF. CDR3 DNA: TGTGCCAGCAGCTCGGTAGAGCGACCCTACGAGCAGTACTTC.

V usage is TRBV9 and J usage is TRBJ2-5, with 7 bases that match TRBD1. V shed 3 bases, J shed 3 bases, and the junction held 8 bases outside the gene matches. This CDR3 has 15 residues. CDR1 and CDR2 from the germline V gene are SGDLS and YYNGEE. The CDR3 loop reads CASSASGTDEETQYF. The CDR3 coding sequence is TGTGCCAGCAGCGCCTCGGGGACAGACGAAGAGACCCAGTACTTC. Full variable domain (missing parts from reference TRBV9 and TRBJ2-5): DSGVTQTPKHLITATGQRVTLRCSPRSGDLSVYWYQQSLDQGLQFLIQYYNGEERAKGNILERFSAQQFPDLHSELNLSSLELGDSALYFCASSASGTDEETQYFGPGTRLLVL.

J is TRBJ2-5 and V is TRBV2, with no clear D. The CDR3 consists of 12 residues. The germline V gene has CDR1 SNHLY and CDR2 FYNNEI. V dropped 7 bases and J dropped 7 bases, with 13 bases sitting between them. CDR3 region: CASNPQSGTQYF. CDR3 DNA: TGTGCCAGCAATCCCCAATCGGGGACCCAGTACTTC.

CDR3 DNA: TGTGCCAGCAGTGTACAAGAGACCCAGTACTTC. Its translation: CASSVQETQYF. The chain carries TRBV6-1 and TRBJ2-5; D unresolved. Looked up from germline, CDR1 is MNHNS and CDR2 is SASEGT. The CDR3 totals 11 residues. The V gene lost 4 bases and the J gene lost 2 bases, with 2 bases spanning the gap.

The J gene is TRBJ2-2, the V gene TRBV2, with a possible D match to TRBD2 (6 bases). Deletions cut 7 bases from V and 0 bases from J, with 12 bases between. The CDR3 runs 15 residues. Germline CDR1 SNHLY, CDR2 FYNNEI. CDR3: CASIEGLANTGELFF. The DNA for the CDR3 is TGTGCCAGCATAGAGGGACTTGCGAACACCGGGGAGCTGTTTTTT. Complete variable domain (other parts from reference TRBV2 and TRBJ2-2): EPEVTQTPSHQVTQMGQEVILRCVPISNHLYFYWYRQILGQKVEFLVSFYNNEISEKSEIFDDQFSVERPDGSNFTLKIRSTKLEDSAMYFCASIEGLANTGELFFGEGSRLTVL.

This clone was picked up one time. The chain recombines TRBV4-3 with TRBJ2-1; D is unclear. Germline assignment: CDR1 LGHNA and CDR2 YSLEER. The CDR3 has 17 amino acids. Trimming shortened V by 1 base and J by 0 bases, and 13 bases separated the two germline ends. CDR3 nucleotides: TGCGCCAGCAGCCAAGCGGTCTCCCTGAGCTCCTACAATGAGCAGTTCTTC. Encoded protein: CASSQAVSLSSYNEQFF.